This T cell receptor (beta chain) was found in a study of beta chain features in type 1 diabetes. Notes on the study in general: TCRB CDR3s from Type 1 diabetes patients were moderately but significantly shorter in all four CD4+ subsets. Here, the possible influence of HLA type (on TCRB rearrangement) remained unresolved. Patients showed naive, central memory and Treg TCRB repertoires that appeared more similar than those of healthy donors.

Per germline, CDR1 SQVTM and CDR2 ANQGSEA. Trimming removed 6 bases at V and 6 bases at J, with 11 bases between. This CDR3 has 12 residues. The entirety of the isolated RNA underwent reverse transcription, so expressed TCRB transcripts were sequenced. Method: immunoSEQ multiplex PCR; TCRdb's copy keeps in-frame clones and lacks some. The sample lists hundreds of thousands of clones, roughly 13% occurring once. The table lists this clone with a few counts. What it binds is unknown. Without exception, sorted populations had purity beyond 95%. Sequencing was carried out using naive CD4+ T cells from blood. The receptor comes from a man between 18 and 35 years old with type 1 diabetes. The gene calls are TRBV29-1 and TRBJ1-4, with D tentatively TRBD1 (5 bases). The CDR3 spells CSVRTRDEKLFF. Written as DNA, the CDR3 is TGCAGCGTAAGGACCAGGGATGAAAAACTGTTTTTT. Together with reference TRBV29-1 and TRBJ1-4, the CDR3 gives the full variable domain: SAVISQKPSRDICQRGTSLTIQCQVDSQVTMMFWYRQQPGQSLTLIATANQGSEATYESGFVIDKFPISRPNLTFSTLTVSNMSPEDSSIYLCSVRTRDEKLFFGSGTQLSVL.